The clone carrying this T cell receptor (beta chain) was counted once. Its cognate antigen is unknown. The source of the sample is a study of graft-versus-host responses after intestinal transplantation. General study findings and limits: Within the allografts of patients who had graft-donor T cell macrochimerism, graft-versus-host to host-versus-graft clonal ratios were high. GvH clone levels peaked in circulation, and this peak was associated with early post-transplant HvG declines.

The V end was cut by 5 bases, the J end by 6 bases, with 22 bases between. This CDR3 has 15 residues. Germline-derived CDR1 and CDR2 are GTSNPN and SVGIG (reference sequence). Some clones are missing from TCRdb's copy, which holds only in-frame ones; the method was immunoSEQ multiplex PCR. Of about 130,000 clones detected, over 85% appear once; the ten largest clones hold under 0.2%. The clonotype originates from a human donor who received an intestinal transplant. The rearrangement joins TRBV30 to TRBJ1-2; weak D call: TRBD1 (5 bases). Sequenced material: unstimulated CD4+ T cells sorted from spleen or lymph node cells, taken before intestinal transplant. CDR3 residues: CAWSPGTGTADGYTF. In DNA, the CDR3 is TGTGCCTGGTCCCCGGGAACCGGGACGGCTGATGGCTACACCTTC.